This T cell receptor (beta chain) originates from a study of cytotoxic CD8 clonotypes in ibrutinib-treated CLL. Across the study: The average sample held roughly 250,000 productive templates and around 87,000 productive rearrangements. Findings of the study overall: Researchers report that baseline clonality outpaced age-matched healthy donors and tracked circulating CD8+ T-cell counts. Clonality grew at ibrutinib response; at progression, it decreased back toward baseline. Treatment left the uncommon public clonotypes either contracted or stable in frequency.

Assay: immunoSEQ multiplex PCR; the TCRdb copy retains only in-frame clones and omits some. The sample has 110,000 to 150,000 clones; 70% to 80% are singletons. This clone was detected only a few times. Its specificity is not known. The origin of this receptor is a human donor with chronic lymphocytic leukemia. This sample comprised PBMCs, obtained after 12 months of ibrutinib treatment.

The CDR3 is CVRSLRDRDYNEQFF. The CDR3 DNA is TGTGTCAGAAGCCTCCGGGACAGGGACTACAATGAGCAGTTCTTC. The V call is TRBV7-5, the J call TRBJ2-1; TRBD1, the table's D call, was not compared with the DNA. TRBV7-5 is flagged as a pseudogene. This CDR3 contains 15 residues.